The present TCR beta chain was sequenced within a study of chemoradiotherapy in HPV16-positive cancers. The CDR3 extends over 19 amino acids. The V end lost 1 base, the J end lost 7 bases, and 23 bases lay between the germline ends. Per the germline V gene, CDR1 is LGHNA and CDR2 is YNFKEQ. Profiling relied on immunoSEQ multiplex PCR, and the TCRdb table lists in-frame clones only, not all of them. This table holds over 13,000 clones, over 70% found once. This clone was seen once. Its target is not known. Regarding the study as a whole: Functional assays defining HPV-specific T cells used only a couple of HPV16-positive patients.

This chain uses TRBV4-2 with TRBJ1-6, with a weak D call TRBD1 (6 bases). The sample here was taken from a patient who underwent chemoradiotherapy. This sequence was found in a human donor with HPV-associated anogenital cancer. CDR3 region: CASSQVGGGFQTINSPLHF. The CDR3 nucleotides are TGTGCCAGCAGCCAAGTCGGAGGGGGGTTCCAGACGATCAATTCACCCCTCCACTTT.